This T cell receptor (beta chain) was found in a study of cytomegalovirus exposure and HLA in healthy donors. Study-wide context: In an early release, HLA-typed donors contributed about 80 million unique TCR sequences.

CDR3 length: 14 residues. The germline V and J ends were trimmed by 3 bases and 2 bases, with 11 bases remaining between them. Germline V CDR1 and CDR2: SGHTA, FQGNSA. In regard to this clone: What it binds is unknown.

Study-level points and caveats: Equally common other TCR beta chains were less clonally expanded than HLA-associated ones, a later analysis found.

Primers for the PCR totalled 60 Vbeta and 13 Jbeta. The table came from immunoSEQ multiplex PCR; TCRdb's copy has only in-frame clones and leaves some out. The sample carries 35,000 to 40,000 clones, 76% recorded once. Sequencing used PBMCs. The chain couples TRBV7-2 to TRBJ2-7, with D possibly TRBD2 on 6 matching bases. The receptor was derived from a woman aged 30 to 39 in good health and CMV-seropositive. The CDR3 region has the DNA TGTGCCAGCAGCTTGGGTAGCGGAGCCTACGAGCAGTACTTC. This codes for CASSLGSGAYEQYF.